Included here is one T cell receptor (beta chain) sequence, with context. Its antigen is as yet unknown. The data stem from a study of cytomegalovirus exposure and HLA in healthy donors. In the PCR, 60 Vbeta and 13 Jbeta primers were used. Libraries were prepared by immunoSEQ multiplex PCR; TCRdb keeps only in-frame clonotypes and omits some of them. The table includes 130,000 or so clones, 60% to 85% detected once. Study-wide results and caveats: According to the study, 150 to 200 TCR beta chains were cytomegalovirus-associated. Differences between HLA loci emerged in a later analysis of TCR association rates, with DRB1 most and HLA-C fewest. Most observed TCR sequences were rare, whereas some public TCRs were detected in many donors.

Sequencing was carried out using PBMCs. This clonotype was sampled from a woman aged 40 to 49 in good health and CMV-seronegative.

The CDR3, as DNA: TGTGCCAGCAGTTACAGGGGTCGTTACGAGCAGTACTTC. Its protein product is CASSYRGRYEQYF. The gene calls are TRBV6-5 and TRBJ2-5, with a possible D match to TRBD1 (5 bases). The J call is in doubt because the DNA end fits TRBJ2-7 better. Germline assignment: CDR1 MNHEY and CDR2 SVGAGI. The CDR3 has 13 amino acids.